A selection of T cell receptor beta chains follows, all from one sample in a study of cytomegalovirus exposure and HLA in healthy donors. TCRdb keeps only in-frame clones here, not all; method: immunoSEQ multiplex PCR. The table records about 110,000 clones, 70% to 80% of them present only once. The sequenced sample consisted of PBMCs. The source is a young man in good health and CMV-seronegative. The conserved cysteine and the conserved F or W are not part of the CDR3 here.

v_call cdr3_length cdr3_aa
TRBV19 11 ASSDRENQPQH
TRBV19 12 ASSIGKSTDTQY
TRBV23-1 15 ASSRFDNSIVNTEAF
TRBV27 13 ASSLQGFLNTEAF
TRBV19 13 ASNNRQGRRQPQH
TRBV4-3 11 ASSQDGAVGYT
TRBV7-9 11 ASSLGGDEKLF
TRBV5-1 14 ASRDGTGGENQPQH
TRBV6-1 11 ASRDRGRTEAF
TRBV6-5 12 ASSYGSTDSEQF
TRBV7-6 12 ASSLAGLGSAQH
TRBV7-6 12 ASSLGGGAYEQY
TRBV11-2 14 ASRSPRGSSYNEQF
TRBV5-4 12 ASSFSGVQETQY
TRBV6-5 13 ASSRQGARDTEAF
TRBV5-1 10 ASRLAVNEQF
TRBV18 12 ASSSTTGSYEQY
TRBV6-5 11 ASRASGYNEQF
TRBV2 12 ATRSGQGAGEQF
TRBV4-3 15 ASSQGSGQQANYGYT
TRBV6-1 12 ASSAELWNTEAF
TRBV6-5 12 ASRRTGVNYGYT
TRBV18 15 ASSPPTSSGRNHEQY
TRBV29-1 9 SVEPPSAQY
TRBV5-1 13 ASSNAQGAGEKLF
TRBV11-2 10 ASSLDSQGYT
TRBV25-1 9 ASSMNTEAF
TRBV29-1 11 SVAQGGNQPQH
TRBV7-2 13 ASSSGLGVIDTQY
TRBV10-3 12 AITRERAYNEQF
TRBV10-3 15 AINRNTRASSTDTQY
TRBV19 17 ASSMGPPLSGKKTGELF
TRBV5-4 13 ASSLTSVSSYEQY
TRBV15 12 ATSRAEKTYEQY
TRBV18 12 ASSPGATNEKLF
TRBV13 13 ASSLVSDYTDTQY
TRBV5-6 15 ASSSLGFRGEDQPQH
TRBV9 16 ASSVEPPGATQNTEAF
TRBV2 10 ASSEGEFRYT
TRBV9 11 ASSVEGNYGYT
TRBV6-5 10 ASSYDRDGYT
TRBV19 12 ASSTPGMKDTQY
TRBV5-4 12 ASSFEQGGNEQY
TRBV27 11 ASSLTGVNGYT
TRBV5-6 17 ASSPLRSGGLSGANVLT
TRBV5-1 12 ASSPALAGDGYT
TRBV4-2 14 ASSHSGLSSTDTQY
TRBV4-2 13 ASSQGTSDTDTQY
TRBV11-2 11 ASGTGGNQPQH
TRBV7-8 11 ASSPDWVQPQH
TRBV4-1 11 ASSREGFGRQF
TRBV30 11 AWGDLGNQPQH
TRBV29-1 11 SVEGREINEQF
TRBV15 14 ATSREGGANTGELF